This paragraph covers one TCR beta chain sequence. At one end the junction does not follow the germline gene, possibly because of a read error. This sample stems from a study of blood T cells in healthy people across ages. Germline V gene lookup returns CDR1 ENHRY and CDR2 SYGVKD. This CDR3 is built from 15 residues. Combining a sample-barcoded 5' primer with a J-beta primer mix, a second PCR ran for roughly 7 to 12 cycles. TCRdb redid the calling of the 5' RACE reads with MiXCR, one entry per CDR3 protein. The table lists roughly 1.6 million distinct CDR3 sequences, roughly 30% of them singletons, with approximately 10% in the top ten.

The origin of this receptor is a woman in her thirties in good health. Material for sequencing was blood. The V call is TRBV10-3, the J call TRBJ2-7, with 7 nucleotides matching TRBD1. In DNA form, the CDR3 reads TGTGCCATCAATGAGTCGGGACAGCGATTCTACGAGCAGTACTTC. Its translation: CAINESGQRFYEQYF.